These 3 T cell receptor beta chains were all obtained from the same sample, sequenced in a study of T-cell memory formation after mild COVID-19. TCRdb recomputed calls from the 5' RACE reads with MiXCR, one row per CDR3 protein. The table records 180,000 or so distinct CDR3 sequences, 11% of them present only once. The sequenced sample consisted of PBMCs or a T cell subset sorted from them (not recorded which). The source of these receptors is a man in his late teens or twenties who had mild COVID-19 (a few samples of this study predate the infection). Cell type and time point are not known.

This clonotype was detected many times. The chain recombines TRBV20-1 with TRBJ2-3; 7 bases are a match to TRBD2. Germline loops: CDR1 DFQATT, CDR2 SNEGSKA (reference sequence). The trim removed 4 bases at V and 2 bases at J, leaving 9 bases unmatched. The CDR3 totals 15 residues. DNA for the CDR3: TGCAGTGCTATCGGGCTAGCGGAACACACAGATACGCAGTATTTT. Protein sequence: CSAIGLAEHTDTQYF.

This chain joins TRBV21-1 and TRBJ1-5; the tabulated D call, TRBD1, remains unverified against the DNA. TRBV21-1 is assigned pseudogene status. The CDR3 consists of 15 residues. CDR3: CASSLYPQSNQPQHF. The CDR3, as DNA: TGTGCCAGCAGCCTCTACCCCCAGTCCAATCAGCCCCAGCATTTT.

This chain links TRBV6-6 with TRBJ2-7; 11 bases map to TRBD2. V was clipped by 5 bases and J by 2 bases; unmatched bases: 2. This CDR3 comprises 14 residues. Per the germline V gene, CDR1 is MNHNY and CDR2 is SVGAGI (reference sequence). The DNA for the CDR3 is TGTGCCAGCAGTCCGACTAGCGGGACCTACGAGCAGTACTTC. Translated: CASSPTSGTYEQYF.